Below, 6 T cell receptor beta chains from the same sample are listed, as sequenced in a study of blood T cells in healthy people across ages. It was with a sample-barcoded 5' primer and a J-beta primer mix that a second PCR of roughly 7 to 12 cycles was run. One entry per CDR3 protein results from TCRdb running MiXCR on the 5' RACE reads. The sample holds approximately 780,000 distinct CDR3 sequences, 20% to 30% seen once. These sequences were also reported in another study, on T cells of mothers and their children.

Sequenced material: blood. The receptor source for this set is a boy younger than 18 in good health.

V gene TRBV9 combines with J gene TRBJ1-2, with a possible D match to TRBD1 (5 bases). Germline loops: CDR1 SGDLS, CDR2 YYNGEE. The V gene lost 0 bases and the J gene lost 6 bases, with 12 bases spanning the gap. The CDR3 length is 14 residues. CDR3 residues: CASSVVPQGDGYTF. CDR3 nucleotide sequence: TGTGCCAGCAGCGTAGTCCCCCAGGGTGATGGCTACACCTTC.

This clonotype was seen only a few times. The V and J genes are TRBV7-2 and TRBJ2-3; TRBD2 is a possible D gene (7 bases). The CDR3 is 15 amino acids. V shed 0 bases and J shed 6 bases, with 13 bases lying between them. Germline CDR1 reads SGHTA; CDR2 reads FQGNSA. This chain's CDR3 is CASSLAAGASDTQYF. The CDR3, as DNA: TGTGCCAGCAGCTTAGCCGCGGGGGCATCGGATACGCAGTATTTT. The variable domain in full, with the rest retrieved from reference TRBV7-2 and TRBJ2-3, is GAGVSQSPSNKVTEKGKDVELRCDPISGHTALYWYRQSLGQGLEFLIYFQGNSAPDKSGLPSDRFSAERTGGSVSTLTIQRTQQEDSAVYLCASSLAAGASDTQYFGPGTRLTVL.

CDR3 bases: TGTGCCAGCAGCCAAGTATCCAGGGTGACCTCTGGGGCCAACGTCCTGACTTTC. Encoded protein: CASSQVSRVTSGANVLTF. The chain joins TRBV14 to TRBJ2-6; a possible D gene is TRBD1 (5 bases). CDR1 is SGHDN, CDR2 FVKESK, per germline. The CDR3 runs to 18 residues. Trimming removed 1 base from V and 0 bases from J, with 13 bases in between.

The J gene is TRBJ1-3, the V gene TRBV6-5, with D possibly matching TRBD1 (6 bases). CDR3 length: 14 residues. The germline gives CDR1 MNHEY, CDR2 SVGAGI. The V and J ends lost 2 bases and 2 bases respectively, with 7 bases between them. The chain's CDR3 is CASSYGTPGNTIYF. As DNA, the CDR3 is TGTGCCAGCAGTTACGGGACACCTGGAAACACCATATATTTT.

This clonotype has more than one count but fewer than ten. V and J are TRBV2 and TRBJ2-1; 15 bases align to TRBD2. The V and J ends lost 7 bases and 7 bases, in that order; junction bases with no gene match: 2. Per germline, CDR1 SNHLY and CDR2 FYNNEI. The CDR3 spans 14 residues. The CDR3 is CASNGLAGGNEQFF. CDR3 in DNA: TGTGCCAGCAACGGACTAGCGGGGGGGAATGAGCAGTTCTTC.

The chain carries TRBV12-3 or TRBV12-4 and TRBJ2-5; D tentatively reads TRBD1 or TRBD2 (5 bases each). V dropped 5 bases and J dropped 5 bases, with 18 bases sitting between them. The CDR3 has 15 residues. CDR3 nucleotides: TGTGCCAGCAGTCCTCCGGGACGGCCGGAGGAGACCCAGTACTTC. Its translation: CASSPPGRPEETQYF.